The clone carrying this T cell receptor (beta chain) was detected once. The method was immunoSEQ multiplex PCR; TCRdb's version includes in-frame clones alone and lacks a portion of them. The top ten clones hold roughly 1.5% of a sample with some 980,000 clones, over 75% of them seen once. The data originate from a study of shared clonotypes between healthy human individuals. The V gene end was trimmed by 0 bases and the J gene end by 2 bases; junction bases not matched to a gene: 5. CDR1 and CDR2 from the germline V gene are SGHRS and YFSETQ. The CDR3 runs to 16 residues. This TCR came from a man younger than 35 in good health. The sample consisted of memory CD4+ T cells sorted from blood. Subset defined: CD45RA-negative fraction. The genes are TRBV5-1 and TRBJ2-7, with TRBD1 identical over 10 bases. CDR3 sequence (DNA): TGCGCCAGCAGCTTGGCCCCGGGACAGGGGACCTACGAGCAGTACTTC. It encodes CASSLAPGQGTYEQYF.